This T cell receptor beta chain originates from a study of T cells in localized non-small cell lung cancer. This clone was detected only a few times. Its target is unknown. This CDR3 has 17 amino acids. Trimming cost V 3 bases and J 5 bases; bases outside gene matches: 12. Germline CDR1 is SGHNT and CDR2 is YENEEA. Samples of adjacent lung lacking atypia were obtained no closer than 2 cm to the tumor margin. The method was immunoSEQ multiplex PCR; TCRdb's version includes in-frame clones alone and lacks a portion of them. The sample includes 1,300 to 1,500 clones, about a fifth of them seen just once. Study-level results: Tumor showed lower T cell clonality than uninvolved adjacent lung, where it was highest. Owing to sequencing of a solitary tumor region, heterogeneity cannot be discounted. Detection in adjacent lung was observed for a median 57 of the top 100 tumor clones.

The sample was normal lung tissue next to the tumor, taken before any cancer treatment. The receptor's source is a woman aged 35 to 70 with stage I lung adenocarcinoma. The V call is TRBV11-3, the J call TRBJ1-1; 10 bases align to TRBD1. The DNA of the CDR3 is TGTGCCAGCAGCTTGGCCCTGGGACAGGGGTTAGTGACTGAAGCTTTCTTT. It codes for CASSLALGQGLVTEAFF.